This T cell receptor beta chain was profiled in a study of memory CD4+ T cells and cytomegalovirus serostatus. The repertoire was sequenced with immunoSEQ multiplex PCR; TCRdb's copy has only in-frame clones and lacks some. Of tens of thousands of clones listed, 82% are singletons. The sort gate was single viable CD3+CD4+CD8-CD45RO+ cells for memory CD4+ T cells. This TCR derives from an adult in good health and CMV-seronegative. Some clones in this sample may be carry-over from other donors' samples. The sequencing sample was made of memory CD4+ T cells from blood.

DNA for the CDR3: TGTGCCAGCAGTGGGAGGACTAGTTTGGAGACCCAGTACTTC. Its translation: CASSGRTSLETQYF. The rearrangement joins TRBV28 to TRBJ2-5, with 7 bases lining up with TRBD2. The CDR3 is made up of 14 amino acids. Germline-derived CDR1 and CDR2 are MDHEN and SYDVKM. Unmatched junction bases numbered 8, after V lost 5 bases and J lost 5 bases.